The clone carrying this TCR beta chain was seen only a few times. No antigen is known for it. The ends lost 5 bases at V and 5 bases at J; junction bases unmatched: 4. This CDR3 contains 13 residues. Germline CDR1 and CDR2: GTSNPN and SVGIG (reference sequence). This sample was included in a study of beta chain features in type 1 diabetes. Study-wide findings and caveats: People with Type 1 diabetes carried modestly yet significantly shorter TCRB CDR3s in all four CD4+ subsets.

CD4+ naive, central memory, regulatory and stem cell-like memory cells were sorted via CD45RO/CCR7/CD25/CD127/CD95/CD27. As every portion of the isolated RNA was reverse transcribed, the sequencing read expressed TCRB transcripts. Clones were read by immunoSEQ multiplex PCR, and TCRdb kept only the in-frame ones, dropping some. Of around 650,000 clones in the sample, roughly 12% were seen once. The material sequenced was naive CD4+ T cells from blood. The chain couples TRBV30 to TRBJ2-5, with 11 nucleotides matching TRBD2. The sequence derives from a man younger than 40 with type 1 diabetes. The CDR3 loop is CAWALAGDETQYF. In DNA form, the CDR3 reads TGTGCCTGGGCACTAGCGGGGGATGAGACCCAGTACTTC.